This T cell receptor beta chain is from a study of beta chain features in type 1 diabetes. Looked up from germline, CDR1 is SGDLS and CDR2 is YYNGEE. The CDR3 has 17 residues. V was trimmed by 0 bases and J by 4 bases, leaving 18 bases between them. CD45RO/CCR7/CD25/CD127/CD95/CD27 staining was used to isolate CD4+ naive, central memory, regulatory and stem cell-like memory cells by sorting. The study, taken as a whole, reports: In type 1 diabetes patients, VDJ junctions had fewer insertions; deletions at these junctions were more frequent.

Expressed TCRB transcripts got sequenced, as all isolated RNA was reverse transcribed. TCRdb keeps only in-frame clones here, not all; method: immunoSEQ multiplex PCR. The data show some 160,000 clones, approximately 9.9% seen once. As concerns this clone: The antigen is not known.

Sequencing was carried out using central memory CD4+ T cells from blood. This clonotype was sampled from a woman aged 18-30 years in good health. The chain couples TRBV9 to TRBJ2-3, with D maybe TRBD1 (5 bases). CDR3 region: CASSVAQGRLDSDTQYF. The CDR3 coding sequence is TGTGCCAGCAGCGTAGCTCAGGGCCGACTTGACTCAGATACGCAGTATTTT.